The table lists the clone carrying this T cell receptor (beta chain) with a few counts. The method was immunoSEQ multiplex PCR; TCRdb's version includes in-frame clones alone and lacks a portion of them. The table has 120,000 or so clones, roughly 90% seen once. The record originates from a study of control samples from healthy donors and cancer patients. V shed 4 bases and J shed 4 bases, with 12 bases lying between them. Germline V gives CDR1 LNHDA, CDR2 SQIVND (reference sequence). CDR3 size: 14 residues. The sequence came from a man between 18 and 35 years old in good health. The sample comprised blood. The chain recombines TRBV19 with TRBJ2-3, with unresolved D. The CDR3 DNA follows: TGTGCCAGTAGTACGGAGTTGTTCGCAGATACGCAGTATTTT. Amino acids: CASSTELFADTQYF. Filled out from reference TRBV19 and TRBJ2-3, the complete variable domain reads DGGITQSPKYLFRKEGQNVTLSCEQNLNHDAMYWYRQDPGQGLRLIYYSQIVNDFQKGDIAEGYSVSREKKESFPLTVTSAQKNPTAFYLCASSTELFADTQYFGPGTRLTVL.